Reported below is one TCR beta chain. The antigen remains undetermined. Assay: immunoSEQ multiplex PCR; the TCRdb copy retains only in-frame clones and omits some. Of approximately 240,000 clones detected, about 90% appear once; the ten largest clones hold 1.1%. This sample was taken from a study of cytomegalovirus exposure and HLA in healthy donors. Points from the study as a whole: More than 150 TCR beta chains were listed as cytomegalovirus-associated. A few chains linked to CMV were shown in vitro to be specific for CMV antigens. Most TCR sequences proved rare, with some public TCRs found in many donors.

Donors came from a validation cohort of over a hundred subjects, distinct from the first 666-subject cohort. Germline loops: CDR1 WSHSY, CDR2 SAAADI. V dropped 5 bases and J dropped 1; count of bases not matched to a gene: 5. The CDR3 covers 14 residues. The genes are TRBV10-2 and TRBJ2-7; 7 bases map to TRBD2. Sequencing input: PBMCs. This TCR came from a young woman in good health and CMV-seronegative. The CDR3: CASSSSGKSYEQYF. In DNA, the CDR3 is TGCGCCAGCAGTTCCAGCGGGAAGTCCTACGAGCAGTACTTC.